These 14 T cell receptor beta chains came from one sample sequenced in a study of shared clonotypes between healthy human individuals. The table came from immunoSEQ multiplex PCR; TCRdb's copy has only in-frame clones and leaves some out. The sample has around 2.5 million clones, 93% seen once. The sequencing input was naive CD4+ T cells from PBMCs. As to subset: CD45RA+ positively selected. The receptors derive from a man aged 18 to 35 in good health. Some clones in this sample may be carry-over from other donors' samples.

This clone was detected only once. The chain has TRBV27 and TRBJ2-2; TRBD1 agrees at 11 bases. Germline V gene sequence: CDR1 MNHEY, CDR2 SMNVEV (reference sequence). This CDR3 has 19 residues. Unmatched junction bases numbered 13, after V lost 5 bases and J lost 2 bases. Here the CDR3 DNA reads TGTGCCAGCAGTCTTCAACCTCCGGACAGGGGGCGTAACACCGGGGAGCTGTTTTTT. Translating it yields CASSLQPPDRGRNTGELFF.

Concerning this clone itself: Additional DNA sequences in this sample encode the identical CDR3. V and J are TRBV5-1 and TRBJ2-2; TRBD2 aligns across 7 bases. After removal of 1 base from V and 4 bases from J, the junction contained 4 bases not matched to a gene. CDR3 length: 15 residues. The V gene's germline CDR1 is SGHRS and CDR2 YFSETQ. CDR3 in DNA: TGCGCCAGCAGCTTGTCGGGGGAGGGCACCGGGGAGCTGTTTTTT. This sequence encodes CASSLSGEGTGELFF.

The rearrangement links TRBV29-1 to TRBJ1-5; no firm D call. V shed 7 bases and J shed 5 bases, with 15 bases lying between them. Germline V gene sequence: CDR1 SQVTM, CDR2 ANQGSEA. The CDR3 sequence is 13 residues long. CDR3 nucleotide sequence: TGCAGCGCAAAGGGTAGTTTGGATCAGCCCCAGCATTTT. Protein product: CSAKGSLDQPQHF.

CDR3 DNA sequence: TGTGCCAGCAGCCAAACCCTGACTAGCGGGAGGGCCTACGAGCAGTACTTC. Translated, it gives CASSQTLTSGRAYEQYF. The V gene is TRBV14, the J gene TRBJ2-7; the match to TRBD2 covers 14 bases. The CDR3 has 17 amino acids. V dropped 2 bases and J dropped 2; count of bases not matched to a gene: 5. In germline, CDR1 is SGHDN, CDR2 FVKESK.

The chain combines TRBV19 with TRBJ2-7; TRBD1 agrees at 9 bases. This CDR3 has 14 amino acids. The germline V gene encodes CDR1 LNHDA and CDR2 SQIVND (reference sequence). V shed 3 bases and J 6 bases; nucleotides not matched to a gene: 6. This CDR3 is CASSIPGQGGEQYF. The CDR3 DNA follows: TGTGCCAGTAGTATCCCGGGACAGGGCGGCGAGCAGTACTTC. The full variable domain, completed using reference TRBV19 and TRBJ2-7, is DGGITQSPKYLFRKEGQNVTLSCEQNLNHDAMYWYRQDPGQGLRLIYYSQIVNDFQKGDIAEGYSVSREKKESFPLTVTSAQKNPTAFYLCASSIPGQGGEQYFGPGTRLTVT.

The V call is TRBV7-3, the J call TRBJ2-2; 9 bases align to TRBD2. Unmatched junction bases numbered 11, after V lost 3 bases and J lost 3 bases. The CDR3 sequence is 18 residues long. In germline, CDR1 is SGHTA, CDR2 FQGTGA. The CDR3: CASSLRLAGRWDTGELFF. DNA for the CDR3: TGTGCCAGCAGCTTGAGGCTAGCGGGGAGGTGGGACACCGGGGAGCTGTTTTTT.

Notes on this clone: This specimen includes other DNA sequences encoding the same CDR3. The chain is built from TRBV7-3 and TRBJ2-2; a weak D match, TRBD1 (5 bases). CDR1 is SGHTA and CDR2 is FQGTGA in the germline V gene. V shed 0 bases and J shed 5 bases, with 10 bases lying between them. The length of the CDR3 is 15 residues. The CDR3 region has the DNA TGTGCCAGCAGCTTAACGTCTGGGGCGACCGGGGAGCTGTTTTTT. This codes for CASSLTSGATGELFF.

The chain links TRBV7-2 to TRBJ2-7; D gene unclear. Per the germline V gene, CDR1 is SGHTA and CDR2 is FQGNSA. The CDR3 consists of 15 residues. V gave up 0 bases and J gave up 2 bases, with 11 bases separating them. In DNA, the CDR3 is TGTGCCAGCAGCTTAGCGACGCAGGCAGCCTACGAGCAGTACTTC. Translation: CASSLATQAAYEQYF. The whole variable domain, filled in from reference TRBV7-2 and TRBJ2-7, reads GAGVSQSPSNKVTEKGKDVELRCDPISGHTALYWYRQSLGQGLEFLIYFQGNSAPDKSGLPSDRFSAERTGGSVSTLTIQRTQQEDSAVYLCASSLATQAAYEQYFGPGTRLTVT.

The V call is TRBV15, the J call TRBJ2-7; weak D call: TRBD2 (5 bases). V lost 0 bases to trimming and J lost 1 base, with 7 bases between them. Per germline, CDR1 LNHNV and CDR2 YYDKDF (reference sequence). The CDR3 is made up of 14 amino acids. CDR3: CATSRERASYEQYF. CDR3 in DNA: TGTGCCACCAGCAGAGAGAGGGCTTCCTACGAGCAGTACTTC.

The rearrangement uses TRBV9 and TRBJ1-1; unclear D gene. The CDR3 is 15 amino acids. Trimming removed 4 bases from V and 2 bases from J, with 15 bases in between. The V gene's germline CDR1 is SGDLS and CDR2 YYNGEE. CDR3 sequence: CASSPVPLGNTEAFF. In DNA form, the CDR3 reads TGTGCCAGCAGCCCTGTCCCTTTGGGTAACACTGAAGCTTTCTTT. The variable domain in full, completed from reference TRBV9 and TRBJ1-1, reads DSGVTQTPKHLITATGQRVTLRCSPRSGDLSVYWYQQSLDQGLQFLIQYYNGEERAKGNILERFSAQQFPDLHSELNLSSLELGDSALYFCASSPVPLGNTEAFFGQGTRLTVV.

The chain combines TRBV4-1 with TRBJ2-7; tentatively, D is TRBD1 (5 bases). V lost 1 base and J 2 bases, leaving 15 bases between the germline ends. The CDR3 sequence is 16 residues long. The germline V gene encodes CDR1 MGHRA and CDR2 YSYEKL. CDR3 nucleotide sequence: TGCGCCAGCAGCCAAGCAAGGGGCAGGCGCACCTACGAGCAGTACTTC. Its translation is CASSQARGRRTYEQYF.

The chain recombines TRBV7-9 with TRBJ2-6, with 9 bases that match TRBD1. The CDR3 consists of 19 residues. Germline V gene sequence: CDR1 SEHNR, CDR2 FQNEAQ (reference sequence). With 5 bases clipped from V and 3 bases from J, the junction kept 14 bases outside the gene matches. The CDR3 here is CASSALRDRVFGGANVLTF. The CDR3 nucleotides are TGTGCCAGCAGCGCACTACGGGACAGGGTCTTCGGTGGGGCCAACGTCCTGACTTTC.

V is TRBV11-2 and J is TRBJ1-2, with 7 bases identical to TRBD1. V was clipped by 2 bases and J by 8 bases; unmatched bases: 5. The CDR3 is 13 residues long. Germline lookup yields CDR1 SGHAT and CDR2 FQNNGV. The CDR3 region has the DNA TGTGCCAGCAGCTTATGGGGGGACAGCGGCTACACCTTC. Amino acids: CASSLWGDSGYTF.

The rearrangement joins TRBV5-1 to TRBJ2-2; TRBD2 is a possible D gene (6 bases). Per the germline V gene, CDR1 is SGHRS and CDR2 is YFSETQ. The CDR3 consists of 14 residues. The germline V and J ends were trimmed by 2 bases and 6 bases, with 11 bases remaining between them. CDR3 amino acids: CASSLGGDAGELFF. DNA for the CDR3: TGCGCCAGCAGCTTAGGCGGGGACGCCGGGGAGCTGTTTTTT.